Reported below is one T cell receptor beta chain. No cognate antigen has been identified for it. Per-base qualities were not stored, and no clone one base away is much larger. These data come from a study of blood T cell repertoires in COVID-19 (dated by TCRdb to about 2020). Broadly, across the study: The collaborator samples originated in the United States, Italy and Spain and spanned the acute and convalescent phases of COVID-19. The material from the prospective study consisted of cDNA or gDNA derived from T cells, B-cell-depleted T cells, or PBMCs. Subjects who had been exposed to COVID-19, were actively infected with it, or had recovered from it provided the deeply sampled blood TCRbeta repertoires that made up the dataset. The repertoires were released in a freely available public database intended as a resource for research on the immune response to SARS-CoV-2. The samples were drawn from the first 160 participants of the ongoing ImmuneRACE study and from roughly 1,300 subjects provided by 6 global collaborators. A de-identified subject ID, COVID-19 status, age in years and sex were almost always included in the sample metadata. Where available, HLA class I and class II types were obtained from metadata supplied by the sample provider rather than from assay-based typing. Broad study findings and their caveats: The quantity of clinical and demographic metadata differed by source and by participant and was supplied without curation.

Trimming costs V 1 base and J 2 bases, and their ends lie 6 bases apart. The CDR3 measures 14 amino acids from cysteine to phenylalanine. The entry retains the CDR3 DNA only, 42 bases that are in frame from base 1. The germline V gene (reference sequence) provides CDR1 SEHNR and CDR2 FQNEAQ. One collaborating source in Seattle enrolled patients while the patients were actively infected and followed the patients over time throughout the course of disease. Whole blood was collected in K2EDTA tubes by collaborating institutions according to the institutions' own protocols. For TCRbeta analysis, collaborators shipped samples in one of three forms: frozen whole blood, isolated PBMCs, or DNA extracted from either of those sample types. The immunoSEQ Assay, a bias-controlled multiplex PCR, was used to amplify TCRbeta CDR3 regions from genomic DNA. Per the authors' processing: The number of nucleated cells in each sample was estimated from the amplification of reference gene primers within the assay. To quantify the absolute abundance of each unique TCRbeta CDR3 rearrangement, sequence reads were collapsed and filtered. For each sample, productive Simpson clonality was calculated as the square root of Simpson's diversity index over productive rearrangements. Drawn from immuneACCESS, this table holds only the in-frame rearrangements with V and J called that TCRdb kept. Clones are partly lost; checked studies trace under half to an unresolved V gene and leave the rest unexplained. That table supplies the V and J calls and clone size; D and trimming were determined from the DNA. The sample contains 250,000 to 350,000 clones, about 81% of them found a single time. Together, the top ten hold more than 1.4% of the sample.

The sequenced material came from peripheral blood. Rearrangement joined TRBV7-9 to TRBJ2-1; TRBD2 is perhaps the D gene, given 5 matching bases. This clonotype was sampled from a human donor with COVID-19, enrolled during active disease. The donor label of this sample is uncertain. The CDR3 region reads CASSLGGPYNEQFF. The DNA is TGTGCCAGCAGCTTAGGAGGGCCCTACAATGAGCAGTTCTTC.